Listed below are T cell receptor beta chains from one sample, sequenced in a study of T cell responses to AZD1222 COVID-19 vaccine. TCRdb's table, derived via immunoSEQ multiplex PCR, lists solely in-frame clones and lacks some. Of some 83,000 clones in the sample, 70% to 90% were seen once. The sample was peripheral blood, taken on day 0 of AZD1222 vaccination. The receptors derive from an adult in good health. The CDR3 runs from the conserved cysteine through the conserved F or W. Fields, in order: D gene, V gene, clone size, J gene, CDR3 length, CDR3 protein, CDR3 DNA. D genes are given only for firm matches. Rows give clone size only sometimes, using once, few, many, or a class for an expanded clone.

-	TRBV18	-	TRBJ2-6	21	CASSRQQTRARNNSGANVLTF	TGTGCCAGCTCACGCCAGCAGACAAGGGCTAGAAACAACTCTGGGGCCAACGTCCTGACTTTC
-	TRBV7-9	few	TRBJ2-1	14	CASSWGRATYEQFF	TGTGCCAGCAGCTGGGGTAGGGCCACATATGAGCAGTTCTTC
-	TRBV20-1	-	TRBJ1-5	11	CSAEVAASQHF	TGCAGTGCGGAAGTTGCGGCGTCCCAGCATTTT
-	TRBV7-9	-	TRBJ2-7	13	CASSLGGNSLGPF	TGTGCCAGCAGCTTAGGAGGGAACTCTCTCGGGCCCTTC
TRBD1	TRBV19	once	TRBJ1-2	14	CASRVTGRLDGYTF	TGTGCCAGTAGGGTGACAGGGCGGTTGGATGGCTACACCTTC
-	TRBV27	-	TRBJ1-6	15	CASSFRPFGYSPLHF	TGTGCCAGCAGTTTTCGACCCTTTGGGTATTCACCCCTCCACTTT
-	TRBV5-1	-	TRBJ1-1	14	CASSKDSINTEAFF	TGCGCCAGCAGCAAGGACAGCATTAACACTGAAGCTTTCTTT
-	TRBV30	-	TRBJ1-1	14	CAWSVLQGYSEAFF	TGTGCCTGGAGTGTACTACAGGGTTACAGTGAAGCTTTCTTT
-	TRBV7-2	-	TRBJ2-3	15	CASSRREQGTDTQYF	TGTGCCAGCAGTCGCCGGGAACAAGGCACAGATACGCAGTATTTT
-	TRBV19	-	TRBJ1-2	13	CASNELGGYGYTF	TGTGCCAGTAATGAGCTTGGGGGCTATGGCTACACCTTC